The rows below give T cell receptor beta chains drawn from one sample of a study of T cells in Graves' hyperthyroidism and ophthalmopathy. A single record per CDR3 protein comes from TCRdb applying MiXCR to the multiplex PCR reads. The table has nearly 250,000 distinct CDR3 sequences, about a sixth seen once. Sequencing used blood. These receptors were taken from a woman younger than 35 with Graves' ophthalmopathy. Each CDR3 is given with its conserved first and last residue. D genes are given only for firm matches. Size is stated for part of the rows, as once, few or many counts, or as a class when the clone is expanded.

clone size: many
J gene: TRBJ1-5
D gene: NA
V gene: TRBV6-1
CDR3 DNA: TGTGCCACCAAGGACTATGGAGGGTTATATAGCAATCAGCCCCAGCATTTT
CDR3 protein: CATKDYGGLYSNQPQHF

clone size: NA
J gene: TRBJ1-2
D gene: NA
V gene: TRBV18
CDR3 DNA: TGTGCCAGCTCAAACGGACGTAGCTCTAATCGGGGCTACACCTTC
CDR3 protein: CASSNGRSSNRGYTF

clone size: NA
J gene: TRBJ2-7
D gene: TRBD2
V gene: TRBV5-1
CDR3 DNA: TGCGCCAGCAGCCGTCTAGCGGGAGAGCGCTACGAGCAGTACTTC
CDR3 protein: CASSRLAGERYEQYF

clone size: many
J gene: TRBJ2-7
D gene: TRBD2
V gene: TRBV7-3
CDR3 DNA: TGTGCCAGCAGCCCGGGGAGGGCGTCCTACGAGCAGTACTTC
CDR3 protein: CASSPGRASYEQYF

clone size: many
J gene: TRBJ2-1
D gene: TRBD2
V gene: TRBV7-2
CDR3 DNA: TGTGCCAGCAGCCCCCTAACATGGAGCGGGGGGGCCGGTGAGCAGTTCTTC
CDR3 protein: CASSPLTWSGGAGEQFF

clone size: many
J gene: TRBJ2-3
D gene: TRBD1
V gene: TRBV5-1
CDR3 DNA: TGTGCCAGCAGCTTAGAGGGACAGGGAACAGATACGCAGTATTTT
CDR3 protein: CASSLEGQGTDTQYF

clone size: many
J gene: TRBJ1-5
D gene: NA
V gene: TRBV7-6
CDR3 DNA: TGTGCCAGCAGCTTATTCCCGGGGATTAGCAATCAGCCCCAGCATTTT
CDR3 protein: CASSLFPGISNQPQHF

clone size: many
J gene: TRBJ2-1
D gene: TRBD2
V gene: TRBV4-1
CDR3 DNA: TGCGCCAGCAGCCGGACTAGCGGGAGTTCCGATGAGCAGTTCTTC
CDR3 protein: CASSRTSGSSDEQFF

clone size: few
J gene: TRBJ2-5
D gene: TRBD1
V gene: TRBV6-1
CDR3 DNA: TGTGCCAGCGCCGGGACAGGGAAAGAGACCCAGTACTTC
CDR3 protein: CASAGTGKETQYF

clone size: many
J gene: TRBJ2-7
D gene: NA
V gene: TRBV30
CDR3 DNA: TGTGCCTGGAGCGGGACTCTGGCCTACGAGCAGTACTTC
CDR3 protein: CAWSGTLAYEQYF

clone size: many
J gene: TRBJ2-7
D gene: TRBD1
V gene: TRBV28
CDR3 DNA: TGTGCCAGCAGTTTCCTGACAGGGGCGGTGGACGAGCAGTACTTC
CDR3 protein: CASSFLTGAVDEQYF

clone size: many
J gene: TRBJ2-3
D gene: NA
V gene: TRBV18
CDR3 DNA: TGTGCCAGCTCACCAAGGCTAGGATCGCTAACGTCTAGCACAGATACGCAGTATTTT
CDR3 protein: CASSPRLGSLTSSTDTQYF

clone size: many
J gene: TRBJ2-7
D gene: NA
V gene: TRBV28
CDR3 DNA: TGTGCCAGCAGTCCGGGACTCCACGAGCAGTACTTC
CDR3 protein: CASSPGLHEQYF

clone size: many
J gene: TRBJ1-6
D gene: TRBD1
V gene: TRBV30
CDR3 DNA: TGTGCCTGGAGCGCGACAGGGGCGGCACCCCTCCACTTT
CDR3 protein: CAWSATGAAPLHF

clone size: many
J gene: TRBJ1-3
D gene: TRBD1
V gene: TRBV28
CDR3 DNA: TGTGCCAGCAGTTGGGGGACAGGGTACTCTGGAAACACCATATATTTT
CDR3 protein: CASSWGTGYSGNTIYF

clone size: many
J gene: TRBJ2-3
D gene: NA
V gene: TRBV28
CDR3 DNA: TGTGCCAGCAGCCAACCGGGCCCGCCTGCTCCCAGCACAGATACGCAGTATTTT
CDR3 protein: CASSQPGPPAPSTDTQYF

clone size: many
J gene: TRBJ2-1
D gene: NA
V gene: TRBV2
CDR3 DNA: TGTGCCAGCAGAAGACTAGGCGATGAGCAGTTCTTC
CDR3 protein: CASRRLGDEQFF

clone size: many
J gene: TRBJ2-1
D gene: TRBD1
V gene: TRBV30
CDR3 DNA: TGTGCCTGGAGTGTAGGTCTACAGGGGGGCCACAATGAGCAGTTCTTC
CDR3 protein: CAWSVGLQGGHNEQFF

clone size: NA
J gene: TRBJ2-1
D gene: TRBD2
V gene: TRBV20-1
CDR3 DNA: TGCAGTGCTAGAGATCTGCCTAGCGGGAGGTATGAGCAGTTCTTC
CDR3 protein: CSARDLPSGRYEQFF

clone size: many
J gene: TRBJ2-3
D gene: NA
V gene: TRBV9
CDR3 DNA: TGTGCCAGCAGCGTTAGCGGAATCAGCACAGATACGCAGTATTTT
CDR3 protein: CASSVSGISTDTQYF

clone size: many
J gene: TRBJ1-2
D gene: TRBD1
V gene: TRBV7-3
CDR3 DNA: TGTGCCAGCAGCTTATTCAGGGCGGGCGCAGCACAGGGGAACTATGGCTACACCTTC
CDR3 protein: CASSLFRAGAAQGNYGYTF

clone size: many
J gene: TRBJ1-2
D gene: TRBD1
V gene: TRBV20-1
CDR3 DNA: TGCAGTGCCCTACCGGACAGGGAGGGCTATGGCTACACCTTC
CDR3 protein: CSALPDREGYGYTF

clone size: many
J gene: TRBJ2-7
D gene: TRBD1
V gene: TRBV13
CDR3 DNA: TGTGCCAGCAGCAGTAGCCGGGACAGGGGACCTTACGAGCAGTACTTC
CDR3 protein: CASSSSRDRGPYEQYF

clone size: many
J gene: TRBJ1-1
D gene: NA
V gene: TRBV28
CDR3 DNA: TGTGCCAGCAGTCCCCCGTTCGTGGGGGCGCGTAAAGCTTTCTTT
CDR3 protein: CASSPPFVGARKAFF

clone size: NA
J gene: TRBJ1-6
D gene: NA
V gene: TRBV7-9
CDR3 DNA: TGTGCCGGCAGCCCAAGACCTACAGGGAATTCACCCCTCCACTTT
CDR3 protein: CAGSPRPTGNSPLHF

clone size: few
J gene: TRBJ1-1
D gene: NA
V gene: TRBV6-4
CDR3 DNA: TGTGCCAGCAGTGTATACAGGGCGGTGAACACTGAAGCTTTCTTT
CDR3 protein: CASSVYRAVNTEAFF